This T cell receptor (beta chain) was retrieved from a study of OX40 agonist ivuxolimab in advanced cancers. Study-level results: On average, CD8+ T cells had more expanded clones than CD4+.

The method was immunoSEQ multiplex PCR; TCRdb's version includes in-frame clones alone and lacks a portion of them. The table lists around 80,000 clones, 75% to 90% of them singletons. Points on this clone: Its matching antigen is unknown.

With baseline, cycle 4 day 1, and cycle 7 day 1 as timepoints, blood was sampled. Germline V gene data show CDR1 as SGDLS and CDR2 as YYNGEE. This CDR3 is built from 16 residues. Trimming removed 0 bases from V and 5 bases from J, with 15 bases in between. The material was CD4+ or CD8+ T cells sorted from blood, obtained in a trial of the OX40 agonist ivuxolimab. The V call is TRBV9, the J call TRBJ2-4; maybe TRBD2 (6 bases). The clonotype originates from an adult with an advanced solid tumor such as melanoma, head and neck, liver or kidney cancer. The CDR3 sequence: CASSVGVGSGQNIQYF. CDR3 DNA: TGTGCCAGCAGCGTAGGTGTTGGTAGCGGACAAAACATTCAGTACTTC.